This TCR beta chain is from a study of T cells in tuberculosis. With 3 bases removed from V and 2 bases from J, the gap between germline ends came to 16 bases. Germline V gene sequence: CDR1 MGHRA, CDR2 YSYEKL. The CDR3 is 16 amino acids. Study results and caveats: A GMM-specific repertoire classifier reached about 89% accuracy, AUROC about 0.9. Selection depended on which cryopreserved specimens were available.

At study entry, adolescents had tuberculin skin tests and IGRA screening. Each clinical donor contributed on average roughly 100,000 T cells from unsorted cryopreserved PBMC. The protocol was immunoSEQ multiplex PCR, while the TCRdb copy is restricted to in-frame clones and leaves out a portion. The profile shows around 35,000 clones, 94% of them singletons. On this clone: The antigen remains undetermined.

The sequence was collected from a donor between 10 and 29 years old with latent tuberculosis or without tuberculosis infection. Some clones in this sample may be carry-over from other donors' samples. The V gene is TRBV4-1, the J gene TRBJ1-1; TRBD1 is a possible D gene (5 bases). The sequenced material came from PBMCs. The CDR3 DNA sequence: TGCGCCAGCAGCCATGATGGTGGGGGGAAAAACACTGAAGCTTTCTTT. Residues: CASSHDGGGKNTEAFF.